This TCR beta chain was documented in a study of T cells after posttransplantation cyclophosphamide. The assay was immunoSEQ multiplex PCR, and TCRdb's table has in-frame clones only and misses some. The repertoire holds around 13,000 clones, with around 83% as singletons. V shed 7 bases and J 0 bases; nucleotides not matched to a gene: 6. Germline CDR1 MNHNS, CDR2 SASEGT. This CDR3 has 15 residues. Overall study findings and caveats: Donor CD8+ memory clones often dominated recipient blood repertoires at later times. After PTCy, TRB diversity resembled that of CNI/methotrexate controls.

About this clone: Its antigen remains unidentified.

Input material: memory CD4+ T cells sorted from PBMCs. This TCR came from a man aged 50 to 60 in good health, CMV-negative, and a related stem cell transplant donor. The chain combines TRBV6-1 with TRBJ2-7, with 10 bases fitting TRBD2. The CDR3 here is CASTRGTSVSYEQYF. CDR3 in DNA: TGTGCCAGCACCCGGGGGACTAGCGTCTCCTACGAGCAGTACTTC.